These 16 T cell receptor beta chains originate from one sample sequenced in a study of CD8 T cells in Susac syndrome. cDNA came from about 0.5 to 1 ug RNA primed by random hexamers. TCRdb independently ran MiXCR on the immunoSEQ multiplex PCR reads; one entry per CDR3 protein. The table shows 200,000 to 250,000 distinct CDR3 sequences, with approximately 90% occurring only once. The sequencing sample was made of CD8+ T cells from PBMCs. These receptor sequences come from a human donor with multiple sclerosis.

V is TRBV19 and J is TRBJ2-1, with 8 bases fitting TRBD2. Per germline, CDR1 LNHDA and CDR2 SQIVND (reference sequence). V lost 6 bases and J lost 8; bases outside the gene matches: 6. This CDR3 contains 13 residues. DNA of the CDR3: TGTGCCAGTAGCTTCGGGGGGGCCTATGAGCAGTTCTTC. The encoded protein is CASSFGGAYEQFF.

In this sample, this clonotype turned up once. The DNA for the CDR3 is TGTGCCAGCAGCCCATGGGACGGTAATGAAAAACTGTTTTTT. Translation gives CASSPWDGNEKLFF. This chain links TRBV7-2 with TRBJ1-4; the D gene is possibly TRBD1 (5 bases). Per germline, CDR1 SGHTA and CDR2 FQGNSA. The CDR3 spans 14 residues. V was clipped by 5 bases and J by 4 bases, with 11 bases between them.

The chain employs TRBV7-8 and TRBJ2-5, with D possibly TRBD1 on 6 matching bases. Trimming pared 0 bases from V and 2 bases from J, leaving 10 bases between. Germline V gives CDR1 SGHVS, CDR2 FQNEAQ. This CDR3 is 15 amino acids long. As DNA, the CDR3 is TGTGCCAGCAGCTTAGCACAGGGCTCACAAGAGACCCAGTACTTC. This gives the protein CASSLAQGSQETQYF.

This rearrangement joins TRBV4-3 to TRBJ2-3; the D call may be TRBD1 or TRBD2 (5 bases each). Between the trimmed V and J ends, which lost 1 base and 4 bases, there was a span of 12 bases. The CDR3 extends over 15 amino acids. Germline assignment: CDR1 LGHNA and CDR2 YSLEER. The CDR3 sequence: CASSQGDGPSDTQYF. The CDR3 DNA sequence: TGCGCCAGCAGCCAAGGGGACGGACCTTCAGATACGCAGTATTTT.

The count of this clonotype is one. The chain has TRBV4-3 and TRBJ1-2, with D possibly being TRBD1 (5 bases). Trimming left V 1 base short and J 4 bases short, with 10 bases between. The CDR3 length is 14 residues. The V gene's germline CDR1 is LGHNA and CDR2 YSLEER. CDR3 region: CASSQARGGYGYTF. CDR3 DNA sequence: TGCGCCAGCAGCCAAGCACGGGGGGGCTATGGCTACACCTTC.

The V gene is TRBV23-1, the J gene TRBJ2-1; D call uncertain. TRBV23-1 belongs to the ORF category, with a function that is uncertain. V lost 0 bases, J lost 0 bases, and 15 bases lay in between. The length of the CDR3 is 18 residues. The CDR3 bases are TGCGCCAGCAGTCAATCGGGCAGAGATGGAAGCTCCTACAATGAGCAGTTCTTC. Its protein is CASSQSGRDGSSYNEQFF.

The chain couples TRBV6-5 to TRBJ2-5; 16 positions match TRBD2. This CDR3 is built from 15 residues. V lost 8 bases, J lost 5 bases, and 5 bases stayed unmatched. Germline V gene data show CDR1 as MNHEY and CDR2 as SVGAGI. CDR3 protein: CASSSGLAGGETQYF. CDR3 in DNA: TGTGCCAGCTCTTCGGGACTAGCGGGAGGGGAGACCCAGTACTTC.

The J gene is TRBJ2-1, the V gene TRBV7-9; D is uncertain. The CDR3 has 13 residues. Germline V gene lookup returns CDR1 SEHNR and CDR2 FQNEAQ (reference sequence). V dropped 7 bases and J dropped 3 bases, with 10 bases sitting between them. The CDR3 region is CASTPWNYNEQFF. CDR3 bases: TGTGCCAGCACCCCCTGGAACTACAATGAGCAGTTCTTC.

CDR3 protein: CSVEDRGQGAGYGYTF. Here the CDR3 DNA reads TGCAGCGTTGAAGATCGAGGACAGGGGGCAGGGTATGGCTACACCTTC. This rearrangement joins TRBV29-1 to TRBJ1-2; 11 bases map to TRBD1. Germline CDR1 and CDR2: SQVTM and ANQGSEA. The V and J ends lost 0 bases and 5 bases, in that order; junction bases with no gene match: 8. The CDR3 is made up of 16 amino acids.

This chain uses TRBV7-9 with TRBJ1-2; 9 bases are shared with TRBD1. CDR1 SEHNR and CDR2 FQNEAQ come from the germline V gene (reference sequence). This CDR3 has 14 residues. V was pared by 5 bases and J by 3 bases, with 4 bases of the junction left unmatched. The CDR3 region has the DNA TGTGCCAGCAGCCCCAGGACAGGGGACTATGGCTACACCTTC. Protein product: CASSPRTGDYGYTF.

This chain links TRBV11-2 with TRBJ2-3, with 7 nucleotides matching TRBD2. V was pared by 2 bases and J by 2 bases, with 13 bases of the junction left unmatched. The germline V gene encodes CDR1 SGHAT and CDR2 FQNNGV. The CDR3 is made up of 18 amino acids. The chain's CDR3 is CASSLWGRAGEITDTQYF. CDR3 sequence (DNA): TGTGCCAGCAGCTTATGGGGGAGGGCCGGCGAAATCACAGATACGCAGTATTTT.

The gene calls are TRBV27 and TRBJ1-2, with D tentatively TRBD1 (5 bases). This CDR3 spans 15 amino acids. Germline-derived CDR1 and CDR2 are MNHEY and SMNVEV (reference sequence). Trimming left V 2 bases short and J 5 bases short, with 15 bases between. DNA of the CDR3: TGTGCCAGCAGTTTAGGGGTCGGGGGAAGTTATGGCTACACCTTC. This encodes CASSLGVGGSYGYTF.

The chain uses TRBV6-1 and TRBJ2-7; 9 bases map to TRBD1. CDR3 length: 15 residues. V shed 2 bases and J 3 bases; nucleotides not matched to a gene: 5. Germline V gene data show CDR1 as MNHNS and CDR2 as SASEGT. The CDR3 DNA is TGTGCCAGCAGTGAACCCCGGGACAGGGTCTACGAGCAGTACTTC. It encodes CASSEPRDRVYEQYF.

The chain joins TRBV5-6 to TRBJ2-7, with 7 bases fitting TRBD1. The junction had 5 bases not matched to a gene; V was cut back by 2 bases and J by 3 bases. Germline V CDR1 and CDR2: SGHDT, YYEEEE. The CDR3 sequence is 14 residues long. The CDR3 reads CASSFQDRIYEQYF. As DNA, the CDR3 is TGTGCCAGCAGCTTCCAGGACAGGATCTACGAGCAGTACTTC.

The V and J genes are TRBV12-3 or TRBV12-4 and TRBJ2-5, with D unclear. CDR3 size: 12 residues. Trimming cost V 8 bases and J 4 bases, with 11 bases left between them. CDR3 loop: CASRKGGETQYF. The DNA of the CDR3 is TGTGCCAGCCGAAAGGGCGGAGAGACCCAGTACTTC.

The V call is TRBV11-3, the J call TRBJ2-1; 8 nucleotides match TRBD2. CDR1 and CDR2 (germline): SGHNT, YENEEA. After removal of 6 bases from V and 7 bases from J, the junction contained 5 bases not matched to a gene. The CDR3 consists of 13 residues. The chain's CDR3 is CASRRGAGNEQFF. The DNA of the CDR3 is TGTGCCAGCAGGCGGGGGGCAGGGAATGAGCAGTTCTTC.